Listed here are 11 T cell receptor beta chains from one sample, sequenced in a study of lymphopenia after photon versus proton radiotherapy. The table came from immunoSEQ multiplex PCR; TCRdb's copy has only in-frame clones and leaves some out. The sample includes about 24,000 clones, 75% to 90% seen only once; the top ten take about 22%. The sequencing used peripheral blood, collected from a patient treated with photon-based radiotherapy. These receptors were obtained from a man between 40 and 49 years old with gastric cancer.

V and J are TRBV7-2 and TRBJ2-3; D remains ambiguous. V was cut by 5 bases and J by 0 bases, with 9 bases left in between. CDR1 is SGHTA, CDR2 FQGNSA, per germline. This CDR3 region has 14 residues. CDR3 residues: CASSVDSSTDTQYF. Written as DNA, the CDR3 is TGTGCCAGCAGCGTCGACTCAAGCACAGATACGCAGTATTTT. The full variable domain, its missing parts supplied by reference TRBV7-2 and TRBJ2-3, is GAGVSQSPSNKVTEKGKDVELRCDPISGHTALYWYRQSLGQGLEFLIYFQGNSAPDKSGLPSDRFSAERTGGSVSTLTIQRTQQEDSAVYLCASSVDSSTDTQYFGPGTRLTVL.

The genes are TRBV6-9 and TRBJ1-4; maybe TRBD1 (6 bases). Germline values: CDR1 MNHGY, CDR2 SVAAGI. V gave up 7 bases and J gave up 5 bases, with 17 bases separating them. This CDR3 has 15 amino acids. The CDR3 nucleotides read TGTGCCAGCACGGGGAATTCGGGGGCCAATGAAAAACTGTTTTTT. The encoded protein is CASTGNSGANEKLFF.

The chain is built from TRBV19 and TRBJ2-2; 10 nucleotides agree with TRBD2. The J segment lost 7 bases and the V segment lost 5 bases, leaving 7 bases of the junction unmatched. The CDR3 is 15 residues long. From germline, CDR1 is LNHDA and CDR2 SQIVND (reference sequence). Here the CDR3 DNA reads TGTGCCAGTAGTCCAAGCGGGGGGGCCAGCGGGGAGCTGTTTTTT. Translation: CASSPSGGASGELFF.

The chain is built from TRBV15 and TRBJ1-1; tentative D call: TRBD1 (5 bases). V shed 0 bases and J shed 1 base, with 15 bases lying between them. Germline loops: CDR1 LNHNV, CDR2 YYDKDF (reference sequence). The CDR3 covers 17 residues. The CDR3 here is CATSRDRPMGGNTEAFF. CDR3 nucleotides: TGTGCCACCAGCAGAGATAGGCCTATGGGGGGGAACACTGAAGCTTTCTTT. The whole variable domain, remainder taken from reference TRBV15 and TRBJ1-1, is DAMVIQNPRYQVTQFGKPVTLSCSQTLNHNVMYWYQQKSSQAPKLLFHYYDKDFNNEADTPDNFQSRRPNTSFCFLDIRSPGLGDTAMYLCATSRDRPMGGNTEAFFGQGTRLTVV.

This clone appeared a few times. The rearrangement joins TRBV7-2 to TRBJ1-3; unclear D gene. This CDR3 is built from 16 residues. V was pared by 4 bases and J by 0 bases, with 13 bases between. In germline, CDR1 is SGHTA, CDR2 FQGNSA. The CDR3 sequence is CASSSPPTPSGNTIYF. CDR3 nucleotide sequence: TGTGCCAGCAGCTCCCCCCCCACACCCTCTGGAAACACCATATATTTT.

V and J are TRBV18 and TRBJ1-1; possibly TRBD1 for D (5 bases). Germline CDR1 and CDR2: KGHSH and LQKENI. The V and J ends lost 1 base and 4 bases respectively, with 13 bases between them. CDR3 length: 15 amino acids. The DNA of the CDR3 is TGTGCCAGCTCACCACTAGGGACCCTCCGCACTGAAGCTTTCTTT. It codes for CASSPLGTLRTEAFF.

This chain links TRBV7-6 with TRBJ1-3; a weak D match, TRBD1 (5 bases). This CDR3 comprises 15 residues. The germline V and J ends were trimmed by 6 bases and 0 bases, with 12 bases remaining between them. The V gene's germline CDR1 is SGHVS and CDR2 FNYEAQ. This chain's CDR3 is CASRPGRSSGNTIYF. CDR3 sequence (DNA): TGTGCCAGCAGGCCGGGACGGAGCTCTGGAAACACCATATATTTT. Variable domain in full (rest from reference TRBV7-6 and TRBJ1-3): GAGVSQSPRYKVTKRGQDVALRCDPISGHVSLYWYRQALGQGPEFLTYFNYEAQQDKSGLPNDRFSAERPEGSISTLTIQRTEQRDSAMYRCASRPGRSSGNTIYFGEGSWLTVV.

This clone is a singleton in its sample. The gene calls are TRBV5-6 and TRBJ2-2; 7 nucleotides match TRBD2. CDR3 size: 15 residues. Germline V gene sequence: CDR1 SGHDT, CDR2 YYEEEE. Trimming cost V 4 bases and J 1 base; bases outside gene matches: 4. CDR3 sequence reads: CASSRRGVNTGELFF. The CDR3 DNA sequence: TGTGCCAGCAGCCGACGGGGGGTGAACACCGGGGAGCTGTTTTTT.

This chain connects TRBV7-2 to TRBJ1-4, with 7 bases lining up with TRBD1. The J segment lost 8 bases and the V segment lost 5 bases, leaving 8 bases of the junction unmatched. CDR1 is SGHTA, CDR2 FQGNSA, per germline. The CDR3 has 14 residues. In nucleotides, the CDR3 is TGTGCCAGCAGCCCGGACAGGTTTGGGGAAAAACTGTTTTTT. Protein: CASSPDRFGEKLFF.

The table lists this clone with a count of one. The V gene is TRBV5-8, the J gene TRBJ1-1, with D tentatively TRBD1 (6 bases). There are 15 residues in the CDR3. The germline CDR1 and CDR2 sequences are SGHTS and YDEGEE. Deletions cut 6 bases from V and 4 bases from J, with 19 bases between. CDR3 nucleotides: TGTGCCAGCATCCTTACCCGGACAGCCGTCACTGAAGCTTTCTTT. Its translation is CASILTRTAVTEAFF.

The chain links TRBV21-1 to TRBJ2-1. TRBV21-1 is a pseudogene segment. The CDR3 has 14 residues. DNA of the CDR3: TGTGCCAGCAGCAAAAGGGTCCTCAGCACTGAGCAGTTCTTC. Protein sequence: CASSKRVLSTEQFF.